What follows are 14 T cell receptor beta chains derived from one specimen sequenced in a study of Ad26.COV2.S vaccination and SARS-CoV-2 variants. Clones were read by immunoSEQ multiplex PCR, and TCRdb kept only the in-frame ones, dropping some. The sample has a few hundred thousand clones, about 83% seen once. Sample treatment: about 20 received Ad26.COV2.S at low or high dose, single or two shots; several received placebo; per-sample allocation not given. The investigators took samples on day 63 after the first vaccine or placebo injection. Here the sequenced sample was peripheral blood, taken in a trial of Ad26.COV2.S vaccine versus placebo. These receptors came from a person between 18 and 60 years old who received the Ad26.COV2.S COVID-19 vaccine or a placebo.

The rearrangement joins TRBV29-1 to TRBJ1-2; D might be TRBD1 (6 bases). The CDR3 is made up of 13 amino acids. Germline lookup yields CDR1 SQVTM and CDR2 ANQGSEA. Trimming took 4 bases from V and 5 from J, leaving 14 bases between them. CDR3 sequence reads: CSVGTARPYGYTF. In nucleotides, the CDR3 is TGCAGCGTTGGGACAGCGAGACCATATGGCTACACCTTC.

The CDR3 DNA sequence: TGCAGCGTTGCCCCCAGCGGGGGGAACACTGAAGCTTTCTTT. Residues: CSVAPSGGNTEAFF. The rearrangement links TRBV29-1 to TRBJ1-1; D may be TRBD1 (5 bases). Per germline, CDR1 SQVTM and CDR2 ANQGSEA. CDR3 length: 14 residues. V was trimmed by 4 bases and J by 1 base, leaving 13 bases between them.

The chain joins TRBV9 to TRBJ2-5; unclear D gene. The CDR3 is 13 residues long. V lost 0 bases and J 11 bases, leaving 14 bases between the germline ends. CDR1 SGDLS and CDR2 YYNGEE come from the germline V gene. Written as DNA, the CDR3 is TGTGCCAGCAGCGTAGTTATGAGCAGCACTCAGTACTTC. Residues: CASSVVMSSTQYF. The variable domain in full, completed from reference TRBV9 and TRBJ2-5, reads DSGVTQTPKHLITATGQRVTLRCSPRSGDLSVYWYQQSLDQGLQFLIQYYNGEERAKGNILERFSAQQFPDLHSELNLSSLELGDSALYFCASSVVMSSTQYFGPGTRLLVL.

The V and J genes are TRBV5-8 and TRBJ1-1; D uncertain. The V gene's germline CDR1 is SGHTS and CDR2 YDEGEE. V lost 0 bases to trimming and J lost 1 base, with 16 bases between them. The CDR3 length is 17 residues. The CDR3 DNA is TGTGCCAGCAGCTTGGTGCTCGAGGCCCTGAGGAACACTGAAGCTTTCTTT. Translating it yields CASSLVLEALRNTEAFF.

The rearrangement links TRBV6-5 to TRBJ1-2, with 7 nucleotides matching TRBD1. Trimming cost V 2 bases and J 8 bases; bases outside gene matches: 5. Germline loops: CDR1 MNHEY, CDR2 SVGAGI. The CDR3 covers 13 residues. CDR3 coding DNA: TGTGCCAGCAGTTACATGGGACAGTTGGGCTACACCTTC. It codes for CASSYMGQLGYTF.

The gene calls are TRBV2 and TRBJ2-1, with D perhaps matching TRBD2 (7 bases). The CDR3 loop spans 16 amino acids. V dropped 5 bases and J dropped 6 bases, with 20 bases sitting between them. Germline-derived CDR1 and CDR2 are SNHLY and FYNNEI. CDR3 in DNA: TGTGCCAGCAGTCCCCGGGGGCGGGAGTTTCTCAATGAGCAGTTCTTC. This translates into CASSPRGREFLNEQFF. Full variable domain (missing parts from reference TRBV2 and TRBJ2-1): EPEVTQTPSHQVTQMGQEVILRCVPISNHLYFYWYRQILGQKVEFLVSFYNNEISEKSEIFDDQFSVERPDGSNFTLKIRSTKLEDSAMYFCASSPRGREFLNEQFFGPGTRLTVL.

The chain employs TRBV5-1 and TRBJ2-3; TRBD2 matches 10 bases. CDR3 size: 16 residues. J gave up 2 bases and V 0 bases, and 3 bases lay outside the gene matches. The germline V gene has CDR1 SGHRS and CDR2 YFSETQ. In nucleotides, the CDR3 is TGCGCCAGCAGCTTGGTAACTAGCGGGGACACAGATACGCAGTATTTT. Translation: CASSLVTSGDTDTQYF.

The chain uses TRBV19 and TRBJ2-1, with TRBD1 as a possible D gene (6 bases). The CDR3 is made up of 15 amino acids. The V end was cut by 5 bases, the J end by 4 bases, with 15 bases between. The germline V gene encodes CDR1 LNHDA and CDR2 SQIVND (reference sequence). CDR3 nucleotide sequence: TGTGCCAGTAGTCTTACCGCAGGGGTATACAATGAGCAGTTCTTC. Translated: CASSLTAGVYNEQFF. Complete variable domain (other parts from reference TRBV19 and TRBJ2-1): DGGITQSPKYLFRKEGQNVTLSCEQNLNHDAMYWYRQDPGQGLRLIYYSQIVNDFQKGDIAEGYSVSREKKESFPLTVTSAQKNPTAFYLCASSLTAGVYNEQFFGPGTRLTVL.

The rearrangement joins TRBV6-5 to TRBJ1-1; D is perhaps TRBD1 (5 bases). The CDR3 covers 11 residues. V was clipped by 7 bases and J by 7 bases, with 10 bases between them. CDR1 MNHEY and CDR2 SVGAGI come from the germline V gene. This chain's CDR3 is CASKEGFEAFF. The DNA of the CDR3 is TGTGCCAGCAAAGAGGGGTTTGAAGCTTTCTTT.

V and J are TRBV20-1 and TRBJ2-3, with D uncertain. There are 15 residues in the CDR3. The V gene's germline CDR1 is DFQATT and CDR2 SNEGSKA (reference sequence). Trimming stripped 3 bases from V and 4 bases from J, with 17 bases between. The CDR3 region is CSASGGYGNADTQYF. CDR3 bases: TGCAGTGCTAGTGGCGGATACGGCAACGCAGATACGCAGTATTTT.

The chain carries TRBV5-1 and TRBJ2-7, with D possibly being TRBD2 (5 bases). V lost 2 bases and J 0 bases, leaving 9 bases between the germline ends. CDR3 length: 14 residues. Germline CDR1 SGHRS, CDR2 YFSETQ. Here the CDR3 reads CASSLNGVSYEQYF. In nucleotides, the CDR3 is TGCGCCAGCAGCTTAAACGGGGTCTCCTACGAGCAGTACTTC.

This clone was seen more than once but under ten times. V gene TRBV7-9 combines with J gene TRBJ2-7; D remains unclear. Germline CDR1 is SEHNR and CDR2 is FQNEAQ (reference sequence). This CDR3 has 11 residues. Trimming pared 5 bases from V and 2 bases from J, leaving 4 bases between. The CDR3 loop is CASSPAYEQYF. In DNA, the CDR3 is TGTGCCAGCAGCCCAGCCTACGAGCAGTACTTC.

The rearrangement links TRBV7-9 to TRBJ1-1, with 7 bases identical to TRBD1. In germline, CDR1 is SEHNR, CDR2 FQNEAQ (reference sequence). The length of the CDR3 is 14 residues. Trimming took 5 bases from V and 3 from J; bases not matched to a gene: 6. This CDR3 is CASSPGTAHTEAFF. CDR3 nucleotide sequence: TGTGCCAGCAGCCCCGGGACAGCCCACACTGAAGCTTTCTTT.

Points on this clone: In the same sample, other DNA sequences code for this CDR3. The chain recombines TRBV5-1 with TRBJ1-1; 10 bases fit TRBD1. The ends lost 3 bases at V and 5 bases at J; junction bases unmatched: 4. The CDR3 is 14 amino acids. CDR1 SGHRS and CDR2 YFSETQ come from the germline V gene. The chain's CDR3 is CASSSGQGRTEAFF. CDR3 bases: TGCGCCAGCAGCTCGGGACAGGGGAGGACTGAAGCTTTCTTT.